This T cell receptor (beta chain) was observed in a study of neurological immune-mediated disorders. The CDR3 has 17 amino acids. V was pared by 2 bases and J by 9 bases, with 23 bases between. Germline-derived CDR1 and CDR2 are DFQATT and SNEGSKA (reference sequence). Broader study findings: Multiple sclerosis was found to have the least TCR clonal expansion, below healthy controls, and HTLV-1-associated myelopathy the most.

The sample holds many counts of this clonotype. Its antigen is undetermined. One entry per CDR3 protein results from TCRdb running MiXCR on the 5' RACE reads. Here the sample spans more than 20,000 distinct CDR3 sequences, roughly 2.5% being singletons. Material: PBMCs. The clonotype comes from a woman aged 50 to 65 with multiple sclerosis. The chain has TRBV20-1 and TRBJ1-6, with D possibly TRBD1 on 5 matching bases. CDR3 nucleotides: TGCAGTGCTAGATCCGTGAGGGGATCAGTCGATAGTTCACCCCTCCACTTT. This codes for CSARSVRGSVDSSPLHF.